The 27 T cell receptor beta chains given below trace back to one sample, sequenced in a study of radiation and T cells in renal cell carcinoma. Time point of the sample: blood 2 weeks post-SBRT. Treatment defined: 15 Gy SBRT to primary tumor, nephrectomy 4 weeks later. The protocol was immunoSEQ multiplex PCR, while the TCRdb copy is restricted to in-frame clones and leaves out a portion. The table has roughly 120,000 clones, 81% seen once. The sample consisted of blood, taken from a patient whose treatment included radiotherapy and nephrectomy. These receptors were obtained from a woman aged 60-75 years with renal cell carcinoma.

The CDR3 DNA reads TGTGCCAGCAGCCATCCTATCTTACAGGGCTCAAGCTCTGGAAACACCATATATTTT. This translates into CASSHPILQGSSSGNTIYF. The chain combines TRBV4-2 with TRBJ1-3; tentative D call: TRBD1 (6 bases). V was trimmed by 3 bases and J by 0 bases, leaving 21 bases between them. In germline, CDR1 is LGHNA, CDR2 YNFKEQ. This CDR3 has 19 residues.

At least ten counts were recorded for this clone. The rearrangement links TRBV5-1 to TRBJ2-7, with 11 bases matching TRBD1. V dropped 2 bases and J dropped 5; count of bases not matched to a gene: 6. Per the germline V gene, CDR1 is SGHRS and CDR2 is YFSETQ. The CDR3 loop spans 15 amino acids. Written as DNA, the CDR3 is TGCGCCAGCAGCTTAGGGACAGGGGGGTTGGACGAGCAGTACTTC. Its protein product is CASSLGTGGLDEQYF.

The chain employs TRBV10-3 and TRBJ1-5; 7 bases line up with TRBD1. Germline-derived CDR1 and CDR2 are ENHRY and SYGVKD. The CDR3 runs 14 residues. Germline trimming cut 6 bases from V and 4 bases from J; bases unmatched to any gene: 6. CDR3 region: CAIRNDRENQPQHF. CDR3 nucleotides: TGTGCCATCAGAAACGACAGGGAGAATCAGCCCCAGCATTTT.

This chain's CDR3 is CATAAGGQETQYF. Here the CDR3 DNA reads TGTGCCACCGCCGCCGGGGGCCAAGAGACCCAGTACTTC. The V and J genes are TRBV19 and TRBJ2-5; perhaps TRBD2 as D (6 bases). Between the trimmed V and J ends, which lost 10 bases and 1 base, there was a span of 13 bases. Looked up from germline, CDR1 is LNHDA and CDR2 is SQIVND (reference sequence). The length of the CDR3 is 13 residues. The full variable domain, with the rest looked up from reference TRBV19 and TRBJ2-5, is DGGITQSPKYLFRKEGQNVTLSCEQNLNHDAMYWYRQDPGQGLRLIYYSQIVNDFQKGDIAEGYSVSREKKESFPLTVTSAQKNPTAFYLCATAAGGQETQYFGPGTRLLVL.

The J gene is TRBJ1-1, the V gene TRBV30; TRBD1 matches at 7 bases. Germline V gene sequence: CDR1 GTSNPN, CDR2 SVGIG (reference sequence). This CDR3 is 13 amino acids long. The trim removed 2 bases at V and 8 bases at J, leaving 8 bases unmatched. CDR3 bases: TGTGCCTGGAGTAAACGGGACAGCCTCGAAGCTTTCTTT. It yields the protein CAWSKRDSLEAFF.

The chain's CDR3 is CASSPGTSYNEQFF. CDR3 nucleotides: TGTGCCAGCAGCCCTGGGACTAGCTACAATGAGCAGTTCTTC. This chain uses TRBV6-6 with TRBJ2-1, with TRBD2 matching 8 bases. V trimming: 6 bases; J trimming: 3 bases; junction bases outside the gene matches: 4. Germline CDR1 is MNHNY and CDR2 is SVGAGI (reference sequence). The CDR3 totals 14 residues.

The chain couples TRBV6-5 to TRBJ1-2; D gene uncertain. CDR3 size: 15 residues. CDR1 is MNHEY and CDR2 is SVGAGI in the germline V gene. The V and J ends lost 6 bases and 4 bases respectively, with 18 bases between them. The CDR3 spells CASSRPTYRIYGYTF. For the CDR3, the DNA is TGTGCCAGCAGCCGCCCCACCTACAGAATCTATGGCTACACCTTC.

V and J are TRBV2 and TRBJ1-1, with unresolved D. This CDR3 is 15 amino acids long. The germline CDR1 and CDR2 sequences are SNHLY and FYNNEI. Trimming took 4 bases from V and 5 from J, leaving 17 bases between them. CDR3 loop: CASSGSIHSSTEAFF. In DNA form, the CDR3 reads TGTGCCAGCAGTGGAAGTATACACTCGTCAACTGAAGCTTTCTTT.

This clone has more than one count but fewer than ten. The rearrangement uses TRBV5-1 and TRBJ1-1; D possibly corresponds to TRBD1 (5 bases). In germline, CDR1 is SGHRS, CDR2 YFSETQ. V lost 6 bases to trimming and J lost 2 bases, with 14 bases between them. The CDR3 extends over 14 amino acids. The CDR3 DNA reads TGCGCCAGCATGGGGGAACAGCGAAACACTGAAGCTTTCTTT. Translation: CASMGEQRNTEAFF.

The V call is TRBV21-1, the J call TRBJ2-1; TRBD1 was called by the table and not checked on the DNA. TRBV21-1 is a recognized pseudogene. The CDR3 is 15 residues long. The CDR3, as DNA: TGTGCCAGCAGCAAAGCAGGGGGAGTGAACAATGAGCAGTTCTTC. This codes for CASSKAGGVNNEQFF.

This chain links TRBV7-9 with TRBJ1-2; tentatively, D is TRBD1 (6 bases). Per the germline V gene, CDR1 is SEHNR and CDR2 is FQNEAQ (reference sequence). Trimming took 4 bases from V and 8 from J, leaving 11 bases between them. The CDR3 contains 12 residues. CDR3 sequence reads: CASSSYRDGYTF. The CDR3 DNA reads TGTGCCAGCAGCTCCTACAGGGACGGCTACACCTTC.

The chain uses TRBV2 and TRBJ2-7, with D unclear. V was clipped by 6 bases and J by 0 bases, with 6 bases between them. The CDR3 runs 12 residues. Germline CDR1 is SNHLY and CDR2 is FYNNEI. CDR3 loop: CASSGNSYEQYF. DNA of the CDR3: TGTGCCAGCAGCGGAAACTCCTACGAGCAGTACTTC.

The rearrangement links TRBV2 to TRBJ1-1, with no clear D. Trimming took off 7 bases at V and 1 base at J, with 7 bases between the two ends. CDR1 and CDR2 from the germline V gene are SNHLY and FYNNEI. The CDR3 length is 12 residues. CDR3 in DNA: TGTGCCAGCACTCAGACGAACACTGAAGCTTTCTTT. Translation: CASTQTNTEAFF.

The rearrangement uses TRBV19 and TRBJ2-7, with D possibly being TRBD1 or TRBD2 (5 bases each). CDR1 and CDR2 from the germline V gene are LNHDA and SQIVND (reference sequence). The CDR3 runs 15 residues. V lost 4 bases and J lost 2, with 15 bases in between. CDR3 amino acids: CASSSGQGATYEQYF. As DNA, the CDR3 is TGTGCCAGTAGTAGTGGTCAGGGAGCAACCTACGAGCAGTACTTC.

The V call is TRBV7-2, the J call TRBJ2-3, with 13 positions matching TRBD2. The CDR3 covers 16 residues. J was trimmed by 3 bases and V by 5 bases; bases with no gene match: 5. Germline-derived CDR1 and CDR2 are SGHTA and FQGNSA. CDR3 DNA: TGTGCCAGCAGCCCGGGACTAGCGGGATTTACAGATACGCAGTATTTT. Translated: CASSPGLAGFTDTQYF. Full variable domain (rest looked up from reference TRBV7-2 and TRBJ2-3): GAGVSQSPSNKVTEKGKDVELRCDPISGHTALYWYRQSLGQGLEFLIYFQGNSAPDKSGLPSDRFSAERTGGSVSTLTIQRTQQEDSAVYLCASSPGLAGFTDTQYFGPGTRLTVL.

This chain connects TRBV5-1 to TRBJ2-6, with D unclear. Germline V lookup: CDR1 SGHRS, CDR2 YFSETQ. Trimming removed 0 bases at V and 0 bases at J, with 19 bases between. The CDR3 contains 20 residues. Here the CDR3 DNA reads TGCGCCAGCAGCTTGGAGGGCGGAGCCTTGGCGAACTCTGGGGCCAACGTCCTGACTTTC. It encodes CASSLEGGALANSGANVLTF.

This clone appeared a few times. This chain connects TRBV28 to TRBJ1-1; D might be TRBD1 (6 bases). This CDR3 comprises 14 residues. Deletions cut 7 bases from V and 3 bases from J, with 15 bases between. Germline CDR1 is MDHEN and CDR2 is SYDVKM. CDR3 loop: CASKVGGKYTEAFF. DNA of the CDR3: TGTGCCAGCAAGGTGGGGGGCAAGTACACTGAAGCTTTCTTT.

This clone was picked up a small number of times. Other DNA sequences in the sample encode the same CDR3. The chain has TRBV5-1 and TRBJ2-5, with no clear D. The CDR3 contains 11 residues. Germline CDR1 reads SGHRS; CDR2 reads YFSETQ. Trimming took 5 bases from V and 2 from J, leaving 4 bases between them. The CDR3 region has the DNA TGCGCCAGCAGTTCTCAAGAGACCCAGTACTTC. Its translation: CASSSQETQYF.

This chain uses TRBV7-2 with TRBJ2-4, with D maybe TRBD2 (5 bases). CDR1 is SGHTA and CDR2 is FQGNSA in the germline V gene. Trimming shortened V by 7 bases and J by 8 bases, and 12 bases separated the two germline ends. The CDR3 has 12 residues. Written as DNA, the CDR3 is TGTGCCAGCACCTCCTCGCGGGACATTCAGTACTTC. Protein product: CASTSSRDIQYF.

This sequence joins TRBV6-1 and TRBJ2-3, with a tentative D call TRBD1 (6 bases). The CDR3 runs 12 residues. Germline V gene data show CDR1 as MNHNS and CDR2 as SASEGT. V dropped 8 bases and J dropped 2 bases, with 8 bases sitting between them. The CDR3 nucleotides read TGTGCCAGCGCAGGGGCCACAGATACGCAGTATTTT. It yields the protein CASAGATDTQYF.

This chain links TRBV7-9 with TRBJ2-7; D gene ambiguous. Germline-derived CDR1 and CDR2 are SEHNR and FQNEAQ (reference sequence). CDR3 length: 13 residues. Trimming stripped 4 bases from V and 2 bases from J, with 9 bases between. CDR3 in amino acids: CASSSAITYEQYF. CDR3 coding DNA: TGTGCCAGCAGCTCTGCCATCACCTACGAGCAGTACTTC.

The chain joins TRBV6-1 to TRBJ1-6; possibly TRBD1 for D (5 bases). From germline, CDR1 is MNHNS and CDR2 SASEGT. The CDR3 has 13 residues. V lost 7 bases and J lost 11, with 15 bases in between. The CDR3 DNA reads TGTGCCAGCACCAGGGCAGCCGGGGCACCCCTCCACTTT. This gives the protein CASTRAAGAPLHF.

The chain links TRBV6-1 to TRBJ2-5; TRBD1 matches 9 bases. Germline assignment: CDR1 MNHNS and CDR2 SASEGT. Losses at the gene ends were 11 bases for V and 5 bases for J; bases not matched to a gene: 9. This CDR3 is 13 amino acids long. CDR3 nucleotide sequence: TGTGCCGGACGGGGACAGGGAGAGGAGACCCAGTACTTC. Its protein product is CAGRGQGEETQYF.

With regard to this clone: The sample carries other DNA sequences with the same CDR3. V and J are TRBV25-1 and TRBJ1-4, with D unclear. Germline CDR1 reads MGHDK; CDR2 reads SYGVNS. V was trimmed by 4 bases and J by 7 bases, leaving 7 bases between them. The CDR3 has 12 amino acids. CDR3 in amino acids: CASSVTGEKLFF. The CDR3 DNA follows: TGTGCCAGCAGTGTCACCGGTGAAAAACTGTTTTTT.

This clone was picked up a small number of times. J is TRBJ2-5 and V is TRBV19; D is possibly TRBD1 or TRBD2 (6 bases each). Per germline, CDR1 LNHDA and CDR2 SQIVND (reference sequence). The CDR3 loop spans 14 amino acids. Between the trimmed V and J ends, which lost 4 bases and 2 bases, there was a span of 11 bases. The CDR3 bases are TGTGCCAGTAGTAACGGAGGGGGACAAGAGACCCAGTACTTC. Encoded protein: CASSNGGGQETQYF.

The chain uses TRBV5-1 and TRBJ2-5; possibly TRBD1 or TRBD2 for D (6 bases each). Trimming removed 3 bases from V and 5 bases from J, with 17 bases in between. Germline-derived CDR1 and CDR2 are SGHRS and YFSETQ. The CDR3 extends over 15 amino acids. The CDR3 DNA is TGCGCCAGCAGCTGGGGCGGAAGGGGGGACGAGACCCAGTACTTC. Translating it yields CASSWGGRGDETQYF.

The V gene is TRBV7-9, the J gene TRBJ2-3; tentatively, D is TRBD1 or TRBD2 (5 bases each). The V end was cut by 4 bases, the J end by 6 bases, with 14 bases between. Germline V CDR1 and CDR2: SEHNR, FQNEAQ (reference sequence). The CDR3 totals 14 residues. The CDR3 protein is CASSWDLGSDTQYF. DNA of the CDR3: TGTGCCAGCAGCTGGGACCTGGGGTCGGATACGCAGTATTTT.